This T cell receptor beta chain was documented in a study of blood T cell repertoires in COVID-19. As for the study in general: The samples span acute and convalescent COVID-19 from the United States, Italy and Spain.

Per the original data handling: Researchers report that nucleated cell counts were estimated from reference gene primer amplification. Produced via immunoSEQ multiplex PCR; TCRdb's table is partial and in-frame only. V and J calls and clone size follow that table, whereas D and trimming were derived from the DNA. The sample records approximately 250,000 clones, more than 70% being singletons. CDR3 length equals 16 residues. The V end lost 2 bases, the J end lost 7 bases, and 16 bases lay between the germline ends. Germline-derived CDR1 and CDR2 are SGHRS and YFSETQ. Patients from Seattle were sampled longitudinally, starting during active infection.

Specimen: peripheral blood. The chain links TRBV5-1 to TRBJ1-6; D call uncertain. The source of this sequence is a woman older than 75 with COVID-19, enrolled during active disease. The CDR3 here is CASSFNPDGGNSPLHF. CDR3 DNA sequence: TGCGCCAGCAGCTTCAACCCTGACGGAGGGAATTCACCCCTCCACTTT.